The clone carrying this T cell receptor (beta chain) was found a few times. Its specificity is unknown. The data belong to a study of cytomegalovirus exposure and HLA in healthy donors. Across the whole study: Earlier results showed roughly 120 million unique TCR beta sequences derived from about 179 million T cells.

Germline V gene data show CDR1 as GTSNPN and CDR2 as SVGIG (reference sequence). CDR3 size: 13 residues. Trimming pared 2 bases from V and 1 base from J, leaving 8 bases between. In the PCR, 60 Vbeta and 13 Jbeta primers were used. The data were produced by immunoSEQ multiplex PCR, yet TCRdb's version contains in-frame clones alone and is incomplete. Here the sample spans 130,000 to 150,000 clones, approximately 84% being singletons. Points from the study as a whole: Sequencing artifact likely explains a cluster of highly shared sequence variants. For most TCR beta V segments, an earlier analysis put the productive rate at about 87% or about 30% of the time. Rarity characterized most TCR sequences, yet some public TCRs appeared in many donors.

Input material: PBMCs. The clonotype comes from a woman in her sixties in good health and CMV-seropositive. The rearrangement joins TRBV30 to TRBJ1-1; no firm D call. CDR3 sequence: CAWSHTRNTEAFF. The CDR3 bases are TGTGCCTGGAGTCATACCAGGAACACTGAAGCTTTCTTT.